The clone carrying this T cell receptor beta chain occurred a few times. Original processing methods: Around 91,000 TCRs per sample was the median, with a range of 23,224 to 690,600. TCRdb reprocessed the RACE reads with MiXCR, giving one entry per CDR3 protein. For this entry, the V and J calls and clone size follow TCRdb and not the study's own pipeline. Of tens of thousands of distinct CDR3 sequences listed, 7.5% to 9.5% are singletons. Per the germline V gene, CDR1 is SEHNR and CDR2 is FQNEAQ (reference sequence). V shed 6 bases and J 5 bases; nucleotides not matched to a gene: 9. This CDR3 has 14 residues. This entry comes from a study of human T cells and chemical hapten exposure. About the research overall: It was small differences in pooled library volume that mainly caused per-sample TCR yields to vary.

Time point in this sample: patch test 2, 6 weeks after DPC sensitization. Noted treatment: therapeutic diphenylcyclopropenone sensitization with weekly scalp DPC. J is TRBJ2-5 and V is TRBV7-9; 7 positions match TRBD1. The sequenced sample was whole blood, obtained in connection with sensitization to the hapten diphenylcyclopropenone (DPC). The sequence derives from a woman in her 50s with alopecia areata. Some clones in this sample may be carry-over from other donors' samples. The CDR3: CASSSGTAAETQYF. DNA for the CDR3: TGTGCCAGCAGTTCCGGGACAGCGGCTGAGACCCAGTACTTC.